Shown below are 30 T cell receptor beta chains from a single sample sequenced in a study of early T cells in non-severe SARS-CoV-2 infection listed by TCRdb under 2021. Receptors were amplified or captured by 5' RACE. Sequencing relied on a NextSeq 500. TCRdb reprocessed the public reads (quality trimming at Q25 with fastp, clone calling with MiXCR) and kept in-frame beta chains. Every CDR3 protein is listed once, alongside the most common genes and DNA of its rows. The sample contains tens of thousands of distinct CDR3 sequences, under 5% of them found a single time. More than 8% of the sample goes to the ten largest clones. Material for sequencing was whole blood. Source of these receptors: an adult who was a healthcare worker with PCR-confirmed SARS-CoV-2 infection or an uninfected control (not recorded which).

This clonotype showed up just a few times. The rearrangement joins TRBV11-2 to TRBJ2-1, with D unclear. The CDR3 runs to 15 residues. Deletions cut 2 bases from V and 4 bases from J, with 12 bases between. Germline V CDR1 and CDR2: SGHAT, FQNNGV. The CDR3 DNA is TGTGCCAGCAGCTTAAGGCAGACCGATTACAATGAGCAGTTCTTC. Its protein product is CASSLRQTDYNEQFF.

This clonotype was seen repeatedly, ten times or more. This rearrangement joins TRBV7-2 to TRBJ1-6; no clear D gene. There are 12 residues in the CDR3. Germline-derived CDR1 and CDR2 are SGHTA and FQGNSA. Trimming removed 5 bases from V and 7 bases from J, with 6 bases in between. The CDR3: CASSLQNSPLHF. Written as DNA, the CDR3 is TGTGCCAGCAGCCTACAGAATTCACCCCTCCACTTT.

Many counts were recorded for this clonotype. CDR3 nucleotide sequence: TGCGCCAGCAGCGGTACGGGGAGATTTGACACCATATATTTT. It is translated as CASSGTGRFDTIYF. The V gene is TRBV4-1, the J gene TRBJ1-3; D is undetermined. The CDR3 totals 14 residues. V lost 5 bases, J lost 8 bases, and 16 bases lay in between. The germline V gene has CDR1 MGHRA and CDR2 YSYEKL.

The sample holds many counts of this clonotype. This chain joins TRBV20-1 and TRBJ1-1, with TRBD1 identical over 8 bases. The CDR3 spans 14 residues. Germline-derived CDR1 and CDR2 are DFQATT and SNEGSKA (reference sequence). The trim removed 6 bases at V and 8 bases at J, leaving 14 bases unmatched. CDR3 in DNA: TGCAGTGCCCCGGGGGCAGGGGGCGCGTTCGAAGCTTTCTTT. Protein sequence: CSAPGAGGAFEAFF.

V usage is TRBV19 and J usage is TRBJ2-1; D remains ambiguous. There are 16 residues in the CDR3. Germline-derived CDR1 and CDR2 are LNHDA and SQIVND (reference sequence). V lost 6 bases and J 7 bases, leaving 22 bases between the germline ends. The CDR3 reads CASRAQVPNADNEQFF. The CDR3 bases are TGTGCCAGTAGAGCCCAGGTCCCCAACGCGGATAATGAGCAGTTCTTC.

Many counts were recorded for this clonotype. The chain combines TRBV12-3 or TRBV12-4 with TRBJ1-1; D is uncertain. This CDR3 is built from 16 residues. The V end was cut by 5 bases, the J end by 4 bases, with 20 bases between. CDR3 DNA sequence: TGTGCCAGCAGTCCTCGTCGGACCGGGTGGGTCACTGAAGCTTTCTTT. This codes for CASSPRRTGWVTEAFF.

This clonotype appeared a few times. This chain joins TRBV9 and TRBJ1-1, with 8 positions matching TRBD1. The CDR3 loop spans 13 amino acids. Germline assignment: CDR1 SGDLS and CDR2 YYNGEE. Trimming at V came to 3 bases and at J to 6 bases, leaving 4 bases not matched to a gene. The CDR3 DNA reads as TGTGCCAGCAGCGCTGGACAGGGTTCTGAAGCTTTCTTT. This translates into CASSAGQGSEAFF.

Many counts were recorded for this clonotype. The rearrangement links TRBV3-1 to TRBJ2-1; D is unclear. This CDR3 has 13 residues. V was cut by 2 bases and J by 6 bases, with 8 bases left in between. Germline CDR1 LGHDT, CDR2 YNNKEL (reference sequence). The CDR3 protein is CASSQKTSNEQFF. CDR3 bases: TGTGCCAGCAGCCAAAAGACAAGCAATGAGCAGTTCTTC.

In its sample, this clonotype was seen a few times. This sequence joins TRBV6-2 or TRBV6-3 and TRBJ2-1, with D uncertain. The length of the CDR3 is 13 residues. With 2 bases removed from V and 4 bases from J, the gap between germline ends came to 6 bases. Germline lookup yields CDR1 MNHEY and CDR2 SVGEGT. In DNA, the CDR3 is TGTGCCAGCAGTTACGGTCAATACAATGAGCAGTTCTTC. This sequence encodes CASSYGQYNEQFF.

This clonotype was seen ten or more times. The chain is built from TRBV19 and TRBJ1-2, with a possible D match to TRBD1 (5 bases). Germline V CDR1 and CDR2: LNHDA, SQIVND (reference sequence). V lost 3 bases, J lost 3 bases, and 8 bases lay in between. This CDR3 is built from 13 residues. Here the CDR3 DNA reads TGTGCCAGTAGTATTGGGGCTGACTATGGCTACACCTTC. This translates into CASSIGADYGYTF.

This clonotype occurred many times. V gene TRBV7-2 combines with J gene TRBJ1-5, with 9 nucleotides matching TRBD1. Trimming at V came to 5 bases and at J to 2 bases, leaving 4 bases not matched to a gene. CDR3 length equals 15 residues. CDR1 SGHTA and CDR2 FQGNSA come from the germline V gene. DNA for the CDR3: TGTGCCAGCAGCAGGGACAGGGCGGGCAATCAGCCCCAGCATTTT. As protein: CASSRDRAGNQPQHF.

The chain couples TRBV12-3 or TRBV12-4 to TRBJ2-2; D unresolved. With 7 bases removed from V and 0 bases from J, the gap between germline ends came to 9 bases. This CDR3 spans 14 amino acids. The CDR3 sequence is CASIFHTNTGELFF. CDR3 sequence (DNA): TGTGCCAGCATCTTTCACACGAACACCGGGGAGCTGTTTTTT.

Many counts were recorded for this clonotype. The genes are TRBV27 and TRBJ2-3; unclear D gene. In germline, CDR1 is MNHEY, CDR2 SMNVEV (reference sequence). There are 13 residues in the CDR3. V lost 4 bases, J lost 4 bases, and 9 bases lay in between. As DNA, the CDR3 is TGTGCCAGCAGTTATTCCTGGGCAGATACGCAGTATTTT. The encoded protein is CASSYSWADTQYF.

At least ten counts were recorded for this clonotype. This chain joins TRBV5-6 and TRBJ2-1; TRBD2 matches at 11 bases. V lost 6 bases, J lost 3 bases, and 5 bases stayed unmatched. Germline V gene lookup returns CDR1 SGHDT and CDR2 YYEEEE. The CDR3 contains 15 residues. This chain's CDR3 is CASIPGLADYNEQFF. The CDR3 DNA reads TGTGCCAGCATCCCGGGACTAGCGGACTACAATGAGCAGTTCTTC. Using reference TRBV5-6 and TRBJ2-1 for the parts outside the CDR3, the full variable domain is DAGVTQSPTHLIKTRGQQVTLRCSPKSGHDTVSWYQQALGQGPQFIFQYYEEEERQRGNFPDRFSGHQFPNYSSELNVNALLLGDSALYLCASIPGLADYNEQFFGPGTRLTVL.

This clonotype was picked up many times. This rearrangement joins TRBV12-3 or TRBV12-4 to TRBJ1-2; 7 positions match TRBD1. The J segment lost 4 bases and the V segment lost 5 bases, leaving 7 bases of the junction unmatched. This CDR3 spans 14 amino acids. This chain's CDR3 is CASSRDRGSYGYTF. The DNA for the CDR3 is TGTGCCAGCAGTCGGGACAGAGGAAGCTATGGCTACACCTTC.

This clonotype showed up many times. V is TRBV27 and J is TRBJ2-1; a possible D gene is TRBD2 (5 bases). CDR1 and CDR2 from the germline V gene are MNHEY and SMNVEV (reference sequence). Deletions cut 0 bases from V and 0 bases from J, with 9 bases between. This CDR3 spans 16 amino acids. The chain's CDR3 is CASSLSSGDSYNEQFF. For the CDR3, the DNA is TGTGCCAGCAGTTTATCATCCGGGGACTCCTACAATGAGCAGTTCTTC.

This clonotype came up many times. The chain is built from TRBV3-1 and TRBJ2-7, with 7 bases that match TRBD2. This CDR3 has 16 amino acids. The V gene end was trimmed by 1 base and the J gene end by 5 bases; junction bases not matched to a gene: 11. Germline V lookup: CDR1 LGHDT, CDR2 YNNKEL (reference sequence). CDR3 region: CASSQALGRERNEQYF. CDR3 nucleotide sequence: TGTGCCAGCAGCCAAGCCCTGGGGCGGGAGAGAAACGAGCAGTACTTC.

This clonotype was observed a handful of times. The CDR3 DNA reads as TGTGCCAGCAGCTTGACGATCAGAGGGGGGACAGATACGCAGTATTTT. Its translation: CASSLTIRGGTDTQYF. The rearrangement uses TRBV7-2 and TRBJ2-3; D possibly uses TRBD1 or TRBD2 (6 bases each). Germline V lookup: CDR1 SGHTA, CDR2 FQGNSA. The CDR3 runs to 16 residues. The germline V and J ends were trimmed by 3 bases and 3 bases, with 16 bases remaining between them.

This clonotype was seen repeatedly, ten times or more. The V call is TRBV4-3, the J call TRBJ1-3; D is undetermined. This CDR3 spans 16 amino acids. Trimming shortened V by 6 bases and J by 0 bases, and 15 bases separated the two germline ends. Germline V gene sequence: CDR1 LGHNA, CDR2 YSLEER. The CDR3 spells CASSPTGGTSGNTIYF. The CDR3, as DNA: TGCGCCAGCAGTCCCACGGGCGGCACCTCTGGAAACACCATATATTTT.

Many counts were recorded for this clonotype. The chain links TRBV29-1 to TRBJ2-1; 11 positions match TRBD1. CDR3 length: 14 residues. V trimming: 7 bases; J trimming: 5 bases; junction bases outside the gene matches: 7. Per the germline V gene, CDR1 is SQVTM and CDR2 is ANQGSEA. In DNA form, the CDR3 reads TGCAGCGGCCTAGGACAGGGGGCGAACAATGAGCAGTTCTTC. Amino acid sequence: CSGLGQGANNEQFF.

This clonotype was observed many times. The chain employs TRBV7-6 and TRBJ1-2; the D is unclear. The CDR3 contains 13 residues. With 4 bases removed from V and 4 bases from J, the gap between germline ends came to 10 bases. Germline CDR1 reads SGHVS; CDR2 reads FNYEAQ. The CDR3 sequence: CASSSDTIYGYTF. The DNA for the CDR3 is TGTGCCAGCAGCTCAGACACGATCTATGGCTACACCTTC.

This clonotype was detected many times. The CDR3 region has the DNA TGTGCCAGCAGCAAAGGAAAGACAGGGGGATGGTGTGCTGAAGCTTTCTTT. This sequence encodes CASSKGKTGGWCAEAFF. The chain has TRBV21-1 and TRBJ1-1; the D call in the table, TRBD1, was not verified against the DNA. TRBV21-1 is assigned pseudogene status. The CDR3 has 17 amino acids.

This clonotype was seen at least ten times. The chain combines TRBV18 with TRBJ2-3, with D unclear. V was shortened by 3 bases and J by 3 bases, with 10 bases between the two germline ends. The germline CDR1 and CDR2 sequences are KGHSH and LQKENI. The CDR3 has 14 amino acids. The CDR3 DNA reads TGTGCCAGCTCACCGAGTATTAGAACAGATACGCAGTATTTT. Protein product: CASSPSIRTDTQYF.

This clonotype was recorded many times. As DNA, the CDR3 is TGTGCCAGCAGTCAACAGGGAGGTCAGCCCCAGCATTTT. Its protein is CASSQQGGQPQHF. The chain links TRBV6-4 to TRBJ1-5; a possible D gene is TRBD1 (6 bases). The CDR3 extends over 13 amino acids. The germline V gene encodes CDR1 MRHNA and CDR2 SNTAGT. V was clipped by 5 bases and J by 6 bases, with 11 bases between them.

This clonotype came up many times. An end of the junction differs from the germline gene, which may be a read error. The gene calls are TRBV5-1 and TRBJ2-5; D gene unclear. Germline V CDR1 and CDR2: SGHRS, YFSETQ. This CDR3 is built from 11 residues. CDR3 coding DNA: TGTGCCAGCAGCTCCCAAGAGACCCAGTACTTC. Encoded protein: CASSSQETQYF.

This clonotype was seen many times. The CDR3 here is CASRTGDEQFF. DNA of the CDR3: TGTGCCAGCAGGACAGGTGATGAGCAGTTCTTC. The chain combines TRBV6-1 with TRBJ2-1; the D gene is possibly TRBD1 (6 bases). The CDR3 is made up of 11 amino acids. Deletions cut 6 bases from V and 8 bases from J, with 8 bases between. Germline V gene sequence: CDR1 MNHNS, CDR2 SASEGT.

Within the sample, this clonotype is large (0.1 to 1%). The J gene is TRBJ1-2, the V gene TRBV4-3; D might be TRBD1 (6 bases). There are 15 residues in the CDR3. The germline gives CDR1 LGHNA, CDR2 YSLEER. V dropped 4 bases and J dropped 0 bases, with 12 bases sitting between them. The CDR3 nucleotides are TGCGCCAGCAGCCCCGCGACAGGTACTAACTATGGCTACACCTTC. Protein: CASSPATGTNYGYTF.

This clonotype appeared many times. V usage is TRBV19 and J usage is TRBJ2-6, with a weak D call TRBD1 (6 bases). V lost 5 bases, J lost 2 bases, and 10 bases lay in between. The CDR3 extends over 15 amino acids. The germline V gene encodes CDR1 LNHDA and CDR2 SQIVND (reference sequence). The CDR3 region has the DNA TGTGCCAGTAGTGGCCGGACAGCTGGGGCCAACGTCCTGACTTTC. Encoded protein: CASSGRTAGANVLTF.

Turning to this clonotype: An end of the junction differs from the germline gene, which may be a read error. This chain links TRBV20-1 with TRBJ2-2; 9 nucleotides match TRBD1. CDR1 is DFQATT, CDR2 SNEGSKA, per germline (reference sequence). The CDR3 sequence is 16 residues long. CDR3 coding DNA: TGCAGTGCTAGAGGACGGGACAGGGTTTCTACCGCGGAGCTGTTTTTT. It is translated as CSARGRDRVSTAELFF.

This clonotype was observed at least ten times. The CDR3 coding sequence is TGCAGTGCTAGCCCCCCGGTGGACAGGGCTACGAAGGAGCAGTACTTC. Translated: CSASPPVDRATKEQYF. V usage is TRBV20-1 and J usage is TRBJ2-7, with 8 bases that match TRBD1. There are 16 residues in the CDR3. Per the germline V gene, CDR1 is DFQATT and CDR2 is SNEGSKA (reference sequence). The V and J ends lost 3 bases and 7 bases, in that order; junction bases with no gene match: 17.